This T cell receptor beta chain was sequenced during a study of blood T cell repertoires in COVID-19. Study background: Samples of COVID-19 (acute and convalescent) were obtained from the United States, Italy and Spain. In each case, the material was cDNA or gDNA derived from T cells, B-cell-depleted T cells, or PBMCs.

Methods used by the authors: Amplifying reference gene primers gave estimates of nucleated cell counts. Assay used: immunoSEQ multiplex PCR; TCRdb lists only in-frame clones, some missing. That table gives V, J and clone size, and the DNA gave D and trimming. Of under 95,000 clones in the sample, more than 75% were seen once. CDR1 and CDR2 from the germline V gene are MNHEY and SMNVEV (reference sequence). V gave up 5 bases and J gave up 0 bases; unmatched junction bases: 2. The CDR3 is made up of 14 amino acids. This TCR derives from an elderly woman with acute or convalescent COVID-19. The source material was peripheral blood. The V and J genes are TRBV27 and TRBJ1-1; 8 nucleotides line up with TRBD1. This CDR3 is CASSRTGLNTEAFF. CDR3 bases: TGTGCCAGCAGTCGGACAGGGCTGAACACTGAAGCTTTCTTT.